Listed below are T cell receptor beta chains from one sample, sequenced in a study of cytomegalovirus exposure and HLA in healthy donors. Assay used: immunoSEQ multiplex PCR; TCRdb lists only in-frame clones, some missing. The sample contains more than 200,000 clones, about 83% of which appear only once. The sequencing input was PBMCs. Every receptor here comes from a girl aged 5 to 17 in good health and CMV-seronegative. The conserved cysteine and the conserved F or W are not part of the CDR3 here.

J | V | CDR3
TRBJ1-2 | TRBV5-6 | ASSLVQGFYGYT
TRBJ1-1 | TRBV20-1 | SAAMNTEAF
TRBJ2-7 | TRBV10-2 | ASSERLQGTYEQY
TRBJ2-7 | TRBV5-1 | ASSLGTASSYEQY
TRBJ2-7 | TRBV4-2 | ASSQGLGAGGVEQY
TRBJ2-5 | TRBV9 | ASTASSGRGETQY
TRBJ1-2 | TRBV7-9 | ASNYDRGHGYT
TRBJ2-3 | TRBV7-9 | ASSFERGRDTQY
TRBJ2-7 | TRBV11-2 | ASSPSGVPYEQY
TRBJ2-7 | TRBV7-9 | ASSQGQFEQY